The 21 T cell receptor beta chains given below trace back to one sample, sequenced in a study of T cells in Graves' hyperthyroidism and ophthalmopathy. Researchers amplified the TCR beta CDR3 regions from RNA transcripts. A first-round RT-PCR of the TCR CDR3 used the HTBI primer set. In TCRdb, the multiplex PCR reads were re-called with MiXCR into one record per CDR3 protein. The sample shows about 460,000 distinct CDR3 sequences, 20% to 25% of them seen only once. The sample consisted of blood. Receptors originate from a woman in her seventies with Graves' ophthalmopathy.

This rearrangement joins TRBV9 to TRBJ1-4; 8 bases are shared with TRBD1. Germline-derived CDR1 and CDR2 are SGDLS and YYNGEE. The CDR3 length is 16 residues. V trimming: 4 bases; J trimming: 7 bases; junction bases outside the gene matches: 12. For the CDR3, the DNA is TGTGCCAGCAGCTTAGTAGGGGACAGGTCCTCTGAAAAACTGTTTTTT. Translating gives CASSLVGDRSSEKLFF.

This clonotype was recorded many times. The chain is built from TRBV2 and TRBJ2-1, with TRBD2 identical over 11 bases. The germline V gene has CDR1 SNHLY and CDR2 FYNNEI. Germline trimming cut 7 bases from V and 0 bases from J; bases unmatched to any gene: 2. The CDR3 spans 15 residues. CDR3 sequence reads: CASKLAGGSYNEQFF. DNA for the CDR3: TGTGCCAGCAAGCTAGCGGGAGGCTCCTACAATGAGCAGTTCTTC.

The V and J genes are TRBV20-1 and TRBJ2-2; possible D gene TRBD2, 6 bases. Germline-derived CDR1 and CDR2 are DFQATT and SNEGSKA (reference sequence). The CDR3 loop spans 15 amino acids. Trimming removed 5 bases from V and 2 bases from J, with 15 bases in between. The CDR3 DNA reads TGCAGTGCTCCCACTTGGGGGGACAACACCGGGGAGCTGTTTTTT. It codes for CSAPTWGDNTGELFF.

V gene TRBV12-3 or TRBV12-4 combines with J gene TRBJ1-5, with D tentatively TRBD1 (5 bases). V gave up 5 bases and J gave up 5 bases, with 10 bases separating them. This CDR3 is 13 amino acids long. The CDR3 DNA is TGTGCCAGCAGTGTAAGACAGTATCAGCCCCAGCATTTT. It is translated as CASSVRQYQPQHF.

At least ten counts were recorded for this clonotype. The CDR3: CASSLLANYQETQYF. The CDR3, as DNA: TGTGCCAGCAGCTTACTAGCGAACTACCAAGAGACCCAGTACTTC. The genes are TRBV11-2 and TRBJ2-5; D possibly corresponds to TRBD2 (6 bases). The CDR3 is made up of 15 amino acids. The germline V gene encodes CDR1 SGHAT and CDR2 FQNNGV. V was trimmed by 2 bases and J by 0 bases, leaving 10 bases between them.

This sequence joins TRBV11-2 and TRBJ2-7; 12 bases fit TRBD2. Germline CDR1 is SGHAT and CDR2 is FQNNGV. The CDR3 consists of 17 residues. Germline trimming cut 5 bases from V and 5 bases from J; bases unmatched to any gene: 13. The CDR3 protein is CASSPRRLASGRDEQYF. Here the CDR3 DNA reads TGTGCCAGCAGCCCTCGAAGGTTGGCTAGCGGGAGGGACGAGCAGTACTTC.

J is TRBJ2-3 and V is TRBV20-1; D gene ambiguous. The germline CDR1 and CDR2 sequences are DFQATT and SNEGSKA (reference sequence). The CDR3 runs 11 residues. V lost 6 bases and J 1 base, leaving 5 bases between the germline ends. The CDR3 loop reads CSARRTDTQYF. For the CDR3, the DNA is TGCAGTGCCCGGCGCACAGATACGCAGTATTTT.

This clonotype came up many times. In DNA form, the CDR3 reads TGCGCCAGCAGCTTGGAGGCGAGCGGGAGCTACAATGAGCAGTTCTTC. Translating it yields CASSLEASGSYNEQFF. V and J are TRBV5-1 and TRBJ2-1, with TRBD2 identical over 8 bases. J gave up 3 bases and V 0 bases, and 5 bases lay outside the gene matches. Germline V gene sequence: CDR1 SGHRS, CDR2 YFSETQ. The CDR3 spans 16 residues.

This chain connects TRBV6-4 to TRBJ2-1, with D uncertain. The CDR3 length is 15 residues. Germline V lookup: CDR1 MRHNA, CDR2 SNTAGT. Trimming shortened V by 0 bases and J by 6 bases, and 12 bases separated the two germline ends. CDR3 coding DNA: TGTGCCAGCAGTGACTCGAGTCTGGCTAGCAATGAGCAGTTCTTC. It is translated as CASSDSSLASNEQFF.

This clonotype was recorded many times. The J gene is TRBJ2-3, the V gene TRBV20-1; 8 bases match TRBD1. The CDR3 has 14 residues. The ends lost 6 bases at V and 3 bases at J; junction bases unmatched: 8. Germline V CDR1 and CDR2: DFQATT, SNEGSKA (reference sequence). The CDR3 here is CSATTGVGTDTQYF. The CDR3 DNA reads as TGCAGTGCCACGACAGGGGTTGGAACAGATACGCAGTATTTT.

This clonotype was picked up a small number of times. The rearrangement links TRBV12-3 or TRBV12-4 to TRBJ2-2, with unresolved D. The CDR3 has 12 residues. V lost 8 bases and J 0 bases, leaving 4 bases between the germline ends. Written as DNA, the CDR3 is TGTGCCAGCGTTGCGAACACCGGGGAGCTGTTTTTT. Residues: CASVANTGELFF.

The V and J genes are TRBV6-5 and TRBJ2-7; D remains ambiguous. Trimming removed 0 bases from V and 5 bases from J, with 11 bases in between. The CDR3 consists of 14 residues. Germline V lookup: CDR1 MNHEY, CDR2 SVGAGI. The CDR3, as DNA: TGTGCCAGCAGTTACTCGAGTAACAGAGACGAGCAGTACTTC. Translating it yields CASSYSSNRDEQYF.

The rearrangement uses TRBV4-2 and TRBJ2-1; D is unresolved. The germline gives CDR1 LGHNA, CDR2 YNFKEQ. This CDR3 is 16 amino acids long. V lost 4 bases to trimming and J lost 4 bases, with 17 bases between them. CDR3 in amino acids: CASSLWARDWYNEQFF. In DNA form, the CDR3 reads TGTGCCAGCAGCCTATGGGCCCGTGACTGGTACAATGAGCAGTTCTTC.

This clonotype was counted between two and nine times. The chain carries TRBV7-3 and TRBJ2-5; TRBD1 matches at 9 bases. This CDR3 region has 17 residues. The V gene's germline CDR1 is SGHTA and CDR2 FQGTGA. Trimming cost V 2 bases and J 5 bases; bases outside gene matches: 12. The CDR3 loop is CASSLLRDRVGEETQYF. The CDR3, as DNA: TGTGCCAGCAGCTTACTTCGGGACAGGGTCGGTGAGGAGACCCAGTACTTC.

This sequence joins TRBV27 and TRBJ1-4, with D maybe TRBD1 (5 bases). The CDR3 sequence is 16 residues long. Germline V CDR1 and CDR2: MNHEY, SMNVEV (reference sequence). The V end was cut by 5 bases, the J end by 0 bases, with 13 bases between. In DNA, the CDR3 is TGTGCCAGCAGTATGACAGTTGGGGCAACTAATGAAAAACTGTTTTTT. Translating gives CASSMTVGATNEKLFF.

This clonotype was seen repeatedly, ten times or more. The CDR3 spells CASSALTDRAPRDGYTF. The CDR3 region has the DNA TGTGCCAGCAGCGCGTTAACCGACAGGGCGCCCAGAGATGGCTACACCTTC. The rearrangement joins TRBV11-2 to TRBJ1-2; 7 bases fit TRBD1. J gave up 6 bases and V 5 bases, and 18 bases lay outside the gene matches. CDR3 length equals 17 residues. In germline, CDR1 is SGHAT, CDR2 FQNNGV.

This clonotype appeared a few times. The CDR3 DNA is TGTGCCAGCAGCTTAGTATCAGGCGCCGGAGATACGCAGTATTTT. Protein product: CASSLVSGAGDTQYF. The chain has TRBV7-9 and TRBJ2-3; D gene unclear. CDR1 is SEHNR, CDR2 FQNEAQ, per germline (reference sequence). This CDR3 has 15 residues. Trimming cost V 1 base and J 5 bases, with 13 bases left between them.

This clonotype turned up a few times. The CDR3: CAISSGTGGGSRSSYEQYF. The DNA for the CDR3 is TGTGCCATCAGCTCCGGGACAGGGGGCGGTAGCCGGAGCTCCTACGAGCAGTACTTC. This chain joins TRBV10-3 and TRBJ2-7; 12 bases line up with TRBD1. CDR1 and CDR2 (germline): ENHRY, SYGVKD. J gave up 0 bases and V 6 bases, and 15 bases lay outside the gene matches. The CDR3 is made up of 19 amino acids.

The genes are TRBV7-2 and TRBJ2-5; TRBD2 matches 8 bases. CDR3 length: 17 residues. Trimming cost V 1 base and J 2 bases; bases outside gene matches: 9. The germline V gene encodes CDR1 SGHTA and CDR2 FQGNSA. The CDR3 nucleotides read TGTGCCAGCAGCTTAGTACCGCGGGGGGCGTCTCAAGAGACCCAGTACTTC. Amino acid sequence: CASSLVPRGASQETQYF.

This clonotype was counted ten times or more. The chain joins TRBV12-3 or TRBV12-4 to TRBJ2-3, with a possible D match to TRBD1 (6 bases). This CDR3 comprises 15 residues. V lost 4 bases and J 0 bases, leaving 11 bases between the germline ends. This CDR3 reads CASSSQGLSTDTQYF. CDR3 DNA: TGTGCCAGCAGTTCTCAGGGGCTGAGCACAGATACGCAGTATTTT.

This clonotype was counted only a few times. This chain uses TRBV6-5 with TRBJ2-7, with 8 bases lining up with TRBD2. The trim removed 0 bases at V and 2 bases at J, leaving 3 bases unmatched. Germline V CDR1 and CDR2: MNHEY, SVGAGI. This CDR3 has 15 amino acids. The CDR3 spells CASSYSSSGPYEQYF. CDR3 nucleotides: TGTGCCAGCAGTTACTCGTCTAGCGGGCCCTACGAGCAGTACTTC.